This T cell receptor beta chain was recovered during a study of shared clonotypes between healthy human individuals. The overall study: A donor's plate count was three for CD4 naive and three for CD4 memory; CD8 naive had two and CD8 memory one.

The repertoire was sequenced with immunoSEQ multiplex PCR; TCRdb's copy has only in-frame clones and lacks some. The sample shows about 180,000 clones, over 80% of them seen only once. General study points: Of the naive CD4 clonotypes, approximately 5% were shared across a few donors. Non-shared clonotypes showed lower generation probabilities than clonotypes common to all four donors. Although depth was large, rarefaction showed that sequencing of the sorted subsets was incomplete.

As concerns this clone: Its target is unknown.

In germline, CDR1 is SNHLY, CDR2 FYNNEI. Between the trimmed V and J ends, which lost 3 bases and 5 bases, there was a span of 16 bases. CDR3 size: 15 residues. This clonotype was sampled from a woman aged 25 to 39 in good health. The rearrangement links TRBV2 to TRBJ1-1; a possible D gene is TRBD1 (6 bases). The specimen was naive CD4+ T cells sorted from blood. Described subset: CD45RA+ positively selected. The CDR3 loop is CASSDPGRGSTEAFF. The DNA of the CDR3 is TGTGCCAGCAGTGATCCCGGCAGGGGAAGTACTGAAGCTTTCTTT.